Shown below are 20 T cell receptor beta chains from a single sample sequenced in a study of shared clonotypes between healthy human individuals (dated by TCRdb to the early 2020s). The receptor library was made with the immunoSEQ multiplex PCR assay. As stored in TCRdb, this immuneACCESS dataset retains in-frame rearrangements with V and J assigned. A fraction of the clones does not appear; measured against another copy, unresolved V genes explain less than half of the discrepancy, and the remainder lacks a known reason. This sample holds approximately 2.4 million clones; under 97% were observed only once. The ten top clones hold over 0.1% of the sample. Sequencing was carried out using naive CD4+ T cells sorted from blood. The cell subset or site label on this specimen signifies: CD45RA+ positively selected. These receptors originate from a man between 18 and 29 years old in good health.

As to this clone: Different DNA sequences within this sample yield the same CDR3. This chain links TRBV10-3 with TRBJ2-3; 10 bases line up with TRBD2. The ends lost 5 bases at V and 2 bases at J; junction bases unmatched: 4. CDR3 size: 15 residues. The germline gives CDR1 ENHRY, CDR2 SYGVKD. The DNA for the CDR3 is TGTGCCATCAGTTCTAGCGGGGGATCCACAGATACGCAGTATTTT. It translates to CAISSSGGSTDTQYF.

This CDR3 reads CASRGTGRSIAFF. The DNA of the CDR3 is TGTGCCAGCAGGGGGACAGGGAGGAGTATTGCTTTCTTT. The chain has TRBV27 and TRBJ1-1; TRBD1 matches 9 bases. This CDR3 spans 13 amino acids. Per germline, CDR1 MNHEY and CDR2 SMNVEV (reference sequence). V shed 6 bases, J shed 11 bases, and the junction held 10 bases outside the gene matches.

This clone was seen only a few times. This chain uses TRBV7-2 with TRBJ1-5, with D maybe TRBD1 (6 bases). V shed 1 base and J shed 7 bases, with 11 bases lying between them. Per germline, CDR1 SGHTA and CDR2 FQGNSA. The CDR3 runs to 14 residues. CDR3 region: CASSLEGHGQPQHF. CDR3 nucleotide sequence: TGTGCCAGCAGCTTAGAGGGACATGGACAGCCCCAGCATTTT. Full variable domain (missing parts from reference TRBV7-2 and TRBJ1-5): GAGVSQSPSNKVTEKGKDVELRCDPISGHTALYWYRQSLGQGLEFLIYFQGNSAPDKSGLPSDRFSAERTGGSVSTLTIQRTQQEDSAVYLCASSLEGHGQPQHFGDGTRLSIL.

The CDR3 reads CASSQDLWKNTEAFF. The CDR3 DNA sequence: TGCGCCAGCAGCCAAGATCTCTGGAAGAACACTGAAGCTTTCTTT. The V gene is TRBV4-1, the J gene TRBJ1-1; the D is unclear. This CDR3 is 15 amino acids long. The germline CDR1 and CDR2 sequences are MGHRA and YSYEKL. V dropped 0 bases and J dropped 1 base, with 9 bases sitting between them.

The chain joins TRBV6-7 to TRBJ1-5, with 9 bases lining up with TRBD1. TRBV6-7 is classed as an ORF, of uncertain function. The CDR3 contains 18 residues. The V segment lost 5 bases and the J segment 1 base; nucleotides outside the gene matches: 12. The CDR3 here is CASSPLPDRGESNQPQHF. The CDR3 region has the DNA TGTGCCAGCAGTCCTCTCCCGGACAGGGGTGAGAGCAATCAGCCCCAGCATTTT.

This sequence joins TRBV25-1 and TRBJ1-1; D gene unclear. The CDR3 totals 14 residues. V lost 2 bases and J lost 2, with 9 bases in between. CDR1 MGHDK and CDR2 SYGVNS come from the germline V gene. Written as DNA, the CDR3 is TGTGCCAGCAGTGAAGCAGGAGATAACACTGAAGCTTTCTTT. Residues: CASSEAGDNTEAFF.

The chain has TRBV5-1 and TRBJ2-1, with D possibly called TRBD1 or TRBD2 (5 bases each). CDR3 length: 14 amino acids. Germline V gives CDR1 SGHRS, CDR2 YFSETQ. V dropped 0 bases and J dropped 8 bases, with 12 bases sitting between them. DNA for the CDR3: TGCGCCAGCAGCTTGGTAGTGGGGGTGGATGAGCAGTTCTTC. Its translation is CASSLVVGVDEQFF.

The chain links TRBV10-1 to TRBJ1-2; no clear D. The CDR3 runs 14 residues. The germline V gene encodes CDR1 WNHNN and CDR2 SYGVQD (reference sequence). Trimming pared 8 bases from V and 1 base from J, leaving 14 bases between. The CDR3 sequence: CASPLSGNNYGYTF. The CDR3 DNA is TGCGCCAGCCCCCTATCAGGCAATAACTATGGCTACACCTTC.

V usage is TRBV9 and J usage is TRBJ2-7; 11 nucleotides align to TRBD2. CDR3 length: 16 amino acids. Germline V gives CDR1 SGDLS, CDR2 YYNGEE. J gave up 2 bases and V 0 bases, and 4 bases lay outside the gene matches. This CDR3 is CASSVASGRTPYEQYF. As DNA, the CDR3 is TGTGCCAGCAGCGTAGCTAGCGGGAGGACCCCCTACGAGCAGTACTTC.

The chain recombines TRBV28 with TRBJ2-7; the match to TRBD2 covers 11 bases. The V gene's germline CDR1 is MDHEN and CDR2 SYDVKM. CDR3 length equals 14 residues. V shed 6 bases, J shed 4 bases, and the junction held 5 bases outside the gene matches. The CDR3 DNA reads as TGTGCCAGCAGGCGAACTAGCGGGGGTTACGAGCAGTACTTC. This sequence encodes CASRRTSGGYEQYF. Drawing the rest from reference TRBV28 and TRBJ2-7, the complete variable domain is DVKVTQSSRYLVKRTGEKVFLECVQDMDHENMFWYRQDPGLGLRLIYFSYDVKMKEKGDIPEGYSVSREKKERFSLILESASTNQTSMYLCASRRTSGGYEQYFGPGTRLTVT.

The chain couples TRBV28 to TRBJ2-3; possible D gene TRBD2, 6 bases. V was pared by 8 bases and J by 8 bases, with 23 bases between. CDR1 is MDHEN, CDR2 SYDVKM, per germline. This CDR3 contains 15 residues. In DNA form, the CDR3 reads TGTGCCAGCGGGCTCCGGGGGTCCCTGTCTGTTACGCAGTATTTT. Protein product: CASGLRGSLSVTQYF.

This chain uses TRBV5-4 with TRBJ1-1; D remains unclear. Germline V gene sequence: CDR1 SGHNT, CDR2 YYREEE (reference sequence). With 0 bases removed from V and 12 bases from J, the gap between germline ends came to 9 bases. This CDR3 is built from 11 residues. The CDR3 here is CASSLGQVTFF. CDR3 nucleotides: TGTGCCAGCAGCTTGGGGCAGGTGACTTTCTTT.

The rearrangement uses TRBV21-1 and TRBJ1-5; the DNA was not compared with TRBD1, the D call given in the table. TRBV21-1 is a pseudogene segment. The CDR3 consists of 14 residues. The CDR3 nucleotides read TGTGCCAGCAGCGGATTCGATAGGGGGCAGCCCCAGCATTTT. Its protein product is CASSGFDRGQPQHF.

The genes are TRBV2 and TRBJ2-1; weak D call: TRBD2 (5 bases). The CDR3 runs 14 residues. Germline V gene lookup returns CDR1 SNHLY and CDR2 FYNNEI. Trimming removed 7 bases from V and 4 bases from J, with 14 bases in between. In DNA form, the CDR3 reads TGTGCCAGCATTCTAGCAGGTCCTTACAATGAGCAGTTCTTC. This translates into CASILAGPYNEQFF.

The CDR3 here is CASSLFEGATSRTSYEQYF. The CDR3 bases are TGTGCCAGCAGCTTATTTGAGGGAGCAACAAGTCGGACCTCCTACGAGCAGTACTTC. The V call is TRBV7-9, the J call TRBJ2-7; D perhaps matches TRBD2 (5 bases). Germline V gene data show CDR1 as SEHNR and CDR2 as FQNEAQ (reference sequence). The ends were cut back, 2 bases at V and 0 bases at J, with 23 bases in the middle. This CDR3 contains 19 residues.

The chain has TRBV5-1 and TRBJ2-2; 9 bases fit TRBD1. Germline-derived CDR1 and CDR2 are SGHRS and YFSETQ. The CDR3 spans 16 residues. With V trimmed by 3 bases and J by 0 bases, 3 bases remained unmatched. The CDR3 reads CASSSQGATNTGELFF. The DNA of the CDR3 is TGCGCCAGCAGCTCACAGGGGGCTACGAACACCGGGGAGCTGTTTTTT. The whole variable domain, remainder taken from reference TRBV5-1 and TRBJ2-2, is KAGVTQTPRYLIKTRGQQVTLSCSPISGHRSVSWYQQTPGQGLQFLFEYFSETQRNKGNFPGRFSGRQFSNSRSEMNVSTLELGDSALYLCASSSQGATNTGELFFGEGSRLTVL.

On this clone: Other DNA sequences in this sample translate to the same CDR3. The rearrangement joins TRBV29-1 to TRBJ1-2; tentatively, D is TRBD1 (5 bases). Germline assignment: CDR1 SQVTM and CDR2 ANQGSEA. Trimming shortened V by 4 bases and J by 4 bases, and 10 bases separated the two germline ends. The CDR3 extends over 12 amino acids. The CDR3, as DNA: TGCAGCGTTGGCAGGGCAGGCTATGGCTACACCTTC. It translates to CSVGRAGYGYTF.

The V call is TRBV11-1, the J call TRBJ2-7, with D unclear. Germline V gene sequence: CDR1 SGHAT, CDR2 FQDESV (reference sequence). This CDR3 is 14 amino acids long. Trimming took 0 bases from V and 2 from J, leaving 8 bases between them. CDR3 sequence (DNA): TGTGCCAGCAGCTTAGCGCATGTCGCCTACGAGCAGTACTTC. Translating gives CASSLAHVAYEQYF.

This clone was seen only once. The CDR3: CASTRTGELFF. CDR3 nucleotide sequence: TGTGCCAGCACCCGGACCGGGGAGCTGTTTTTT. This chain joins TRBV5-6 and TRBJ2-2; unclear D gene. This CDR3 is built from 11 residues. Deletions cut 6 bases from V and 5 bases from J, with 5 bases between. The germline gives CDR1 SGHDT, CDR2 YYEEEE.

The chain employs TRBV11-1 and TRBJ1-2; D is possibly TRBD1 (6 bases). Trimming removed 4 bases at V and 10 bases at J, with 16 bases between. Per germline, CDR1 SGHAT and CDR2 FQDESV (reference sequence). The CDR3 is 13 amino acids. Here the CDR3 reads CASSSPAGVDYTF. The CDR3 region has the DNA TGTGCCAGCAGCTCCCCCGCAGGGGTTGACTACACCTTC.